The 23 T cell receptor beta chains listed next were all sequenced from one sample in a study of T cells in Graves' hyperthyroidism and ophthalmopathy. The source material, RNA transcripts, was used to amplify TCR beta CDR3 regions. During a first-round RT-PCR of the TCR CDR3, the HTBI primer set was used. TCRdb recomputed calls from the multiplex PCR reads with MiXCR, one row per CDR3 protein. The sample consists of around 720,000 distinct CDR3 sequences, about 35% of them appearing once. What was sequenced was blood. The receptors were sampled from a middle-aged woman with Graves' hyperthyroidism.

This clonotype was found once. The chain combines TRBV29-1 with TRBJ1-5, with D unresolved. CDR1 and CDR2 from the germline V gene are SQVTM and ANQGSEA. Trimming stripped 4 bases from V and 5 bases from J, with 12 bases between. The CDR3 runs to 13 residues. Here the CDR3 DNA reads TGCAGCGTTGTTGGGCAGCAGTATCAGCCCCAGCATTTT. Its protein is CSVVGQQYQPQHF.

This sequence joins TRBV6-5 and TRBJ1-1; D is unresolved. The germline V gene encodes CDR1 MNHEY and CDR2 SVGAGI. CDR3 length: 15 amino acids. The germline V and J ends were trimmed by 4 bases and 1 base, with 13 bases remaining between them. CDR3 region: CASSLFPGGNTEAFF. CDR3 coding DNA: TGTGCCAGCAGTTTATTTCCGGGAGGGAACACTGAAGCTTTCTTT.

In this sample, this clonotype turned up once. A read error may explain this, as a much larger clone is one base away. A read error is likely, as this CDR3 ends without the conserved phenylalanine or tryptophan. This chain links TRBV5-1 with TRBJ1-1; D gene unclear. The CDR3 runs to 14 residues. CDR1 is SGHRS and CDR2 is YFSETQ in the germline V gene. This chain's CDR3 is CASSLYQVNTEAFL. Written as DNA, the CDR3 is TGTGCCAGCAGCTTGTATCAGGTGAACACTGAAGCTTTCCTT.

This clonotype was seen only a few times. V is TRBV4-1 and J is TRBJ2-6; D is possibly TRBD1 (7 bases). Germline CDR1 MGHRA, CDR2 YSYEKL. V lost 1 base to trimming and J lost 10 bases, with 14 bases between them. There are 15 residues in the CDR3. This chain's CDR3 is CASSQVGGTANVLTF. For the CDR3, the DNA is TGCGCCAGCAGCCAAGTTGGAGGGACAGCGAACGTCCTGACTTTC.

The rearrangement links TRBV7-9 to TRBJ1-2, with D possibly matching TRBD1 (5 bases). Germline V gene lookup returns CDR1 SEHNR and CDR2 FQNEAQ (reference sequence). This CDR3 has 15 amino acids. The germline V and J ends were trimmed by 6 bases and 2 bases, with 16 bases remaining between them. The CDR3 region has the DNA TGTGCCAGCAGTTCCTCAGGGAAGACGAACTATGGCTACACCTTC. Translating gives CASSSSGKTNYGYTF.

Many counts were recorded for this clonotype. The chain uses TRBV9 and TRBJ1-6; possible D gene TRBD1, 5 bases. Trimming cost V 1 base and J 4 bases, with 9 bases left between them. This CDR3 comprises 15 residues. The germline V gene has CDR1 SGDLS and CDR2 YYNGEE. The DNA of the CDR3 is TGTGCCAGCAGCGTAAGAGGGGATTATAATTCACCCCTCCACTTT. Its translation: CASSVRGDYNSPLHF.

The gene calls are TRBV10-3 and TRBJ2-7, with D perhaps TRBD2 (6 bases). The V gene's germline CDR1 is ENHRY and CDR2 SYGVKD. With 8 bases removed from V and 6 bases from J, the gap between germline ends came to 17 bases. CDR3 length: 13 residues. The CDR3 is CAIWGVGEVEQYF. The CDR3 nucleotides are TGTGCCATCTGGGGGGTAGGAGAGGTCGAGCAGTACTTC.

The rearrangement joins TRBV20-1 to TRBJ2-6; D possibly matches TRBD1 or TRBD2 (5 bases each). V was pared by 6 bases and J by 5 bases, with 20 bases between. The CDR3 is 16 amino acids. Looked up from germline, CDR1 is DFQATT and CDR2 is SNEGSKA (reference sequence). The CDR3 DNA follows: TGCAGTGCCTTGCGGCCCTGGGACGCCCGGGCCAACGTCCTGACTTTC. This sequence encodes CSALRPWDARANVLTF.

The CDR3, as DNA: TGCGCCAGCAGCCAAGAAGGCACAGACAATCAGCCCCAGCATTTT. Translation: CASSQEGTDNQPQHF. J is TRBJ1-5 and V is TRBV4-3; D is undetermined. V was trimmed by 0 bases and J by 3 bases, leaving 9 bases between them. CDR1 and CDR2 from the germline V gene are LGHNA and YSLEER. This CDR3 has 15 residues.

A note on this clonotype: A single base separates this from a much larger clone, so it may be a read error. V is TRBV20-1 and J is TRBJ1-4, with a weak D call TRBD1 (5 bases). Germline V CDR1 and CDR2: DFQATT, SNEGSKA (reference sequence). The CDR3 runs 11 residues. The CDR3 is CSARDGGKLLF. CDR3 DNA: TGCAGTGCTAGAGATGGGGGAAAACTGCTTTTT.

The chain uses TRBV19 and TRBJ1-5; no reliable D call. The V end lost 7 bases, the J end lost 0 bases, and 10 bases lay between the germline ends. Germline V gene sequence: CDR1 LNHDA, CDR2 SQIVND (reference sequence). The CDR3 sequence is 14 residues long. CDR3 sequence: CASKQTYSNQPQHF. DNA for the CDR3: TGTGCCAGTAAACAGACTTATAGCAATCAGCCCCAGCATTTT.

With respect to this clonotype: A read error may produce the germline difference seen at one junction end. V usage is TRBV7-2 and J usage is TRBJ2-5; 7 bases are a match to TRBD2. Germline V gives CDR1 SGHTA, CDR2 FQGNSA. The CDR3 is made up of 16 amino acids. The CDR3 coding sequence is TGTGCCTGCAGCCCCCGGCTAGCGGCGGAACAAGAGACCCAGTACTTC. This sequence encodes CACSPRLAAEQETQYF.

V usage is TRBV5-4 and J usage is TRBJ1-2; D remains unclear. Germline V gene lookup returns CDR1 SGHNT and CDR2 YYREEE (reference sequence). Trimming pared 0 bases from V and 13 bases from J, leaving 16 bases between. CDR3 length: 13 amino acids. This CDR3 reads CASSLVFSLRFTF. The CDR3, as DNA: TGTGCCAGCAGCTTGGTCTTCTCCCTTCGCTTCACCTTC.

This clonotype was observed many times. The J gene is TRBJ2-7, the V gene TRBV2; 10 nucleotides agree with TRBD2. CDR1 is SNHLY, CDR2 FYNNEI, per germline. This CDR3 is 13 amino acids long. Trimming took 7 bases from V and 2 from J; bases not matched to a gene: 2. The CDR3 DNA is TGTGCCAGCACAGCGGGAGGGACCTACGAGCAGTACTTC. Translating gives CASTAGGTYEQYF.

This clonotype turned up a few times. The chain combines TRBV11-2 with TRBJ2-7, with D uncertain. With 1 base removed from V and 7 bases from J, the gap between germline ends came to 11 bases. The CDR3 runs 13 residues. Germline V gives CDR1 SGHAT, CDR2 FQNNGV. Here the CDR3 DNA reads TGTGCCAGCAGCTTAGGTTCCCAGTTTGAGCAGTACTTC. It yields the protein CASSLGSQFEQYF.

This clonotype turned up a few times. The rearrangement uses TRBV6-7 and TRBJ1-5; 7 bases match TRBD1. TRBV6-7 falls under the ORF class, with uncertain function. CDR3 length: 19 amino acids. Trimming cost V 2 bases and J 4 bases; bases outside gene matches: 17. CDR3: CASSYHPRQGKRRNQPQHF. The CDR3 coding sequence is TGTGCCAGCAGTTACCACCCACGACAGGGTAAACGGCGGAATCAGCCCCAGCATTTT.

This rearrangement joins TRBV2 to TRBJ1-1; 7 bases are a match to TRBD1. In germline, CDR1 is SNHLY, CDR2 FYNNEI. The CDR3 loop spans 13 amino acids. Trimming removed 10 bases from V and 3 bases from J; junction bases left unmatched: 8. CDR3 DNA: TGTGCCACCACAAGACAGGGAGACACTGAAGCTTTCTTT. Its protein is CATTRQGDTEAFF. The full variable domain, with the rest looked up from reference TRBV2 and TRBJ1-1, is EPEVTQTPSHQVTQMGQEVILRCVPISNHLYFYWYRQILGQKVEFLVSFYNNEISEKSEIFDDQFSVERPDGSNFTLKIRSTKLEDSAMYFCATTRQGDTEAFFGQGTRLTVV.

This clonotype has ten or more counts. V is TRBV7-9 and J is TRBJ1-6; 8 nucleotides agree with TRBD1. The CDR3 runs to 15 residues. V was clipped by 7 bases and J by 5 bases; unmatched bases: 7. Germline V gives CDR1 SEHNR, CDR2 FQNEAQ (reference sequence). This chain's CDR3 is CASTGSGQDNSPLHF. CDR3 DNA sequence: TGTGCCAGCACAGGATCGGGACAGGATAATTCACCCCTCCACTTT.

Here the CDR3 reads CSAREGVLTQYF. CDR3 DNA: TGCAGTGCTAGAGAGGGGGTATTGACCCAGTACTTC. V usage is TRBV20-1 and J usage is TRBJ2-5; D tentatively reads TRBD1 or TRBD2 (5 bases each). The V gene lost 0 bases and the J gene lost 7 bases, with 9 bases spanning the gap. CDR1 is DFQATT, CDR2 SNEGSKA, per germline (reference sequence). There are 12 residues in the CDR3.

This clonotype came up once. The rearrangement joins TRBV19 to TRBJ1-2, with a possible D match to TRBD1 (5 bases). This CDR3 has 13 amino acids. Germline lookup yields CDR1 LNHDA and CDR2 SQIVND (reference sequence). V lost 4 bases to trimming and J lost 8 bases, with 14 bases between them. CDR3 residues: CASSKVSGSGYTF. CDR3 DNA: TGTGCCAGTAGTAAGGTGTCAGGGTCGGGCTACACCTTC.

The V gene is TRBV7-2, the J gene TRBJ2-5; TRBD1 matches 10 bases. Germline V CDR1 and CDR2: SGHTA, FQGNSA. The length of the CDR3 is 16 residues. Germline trimming cut 8 bases from V and 4 bases from J; bases unmatched to any gene: 13. The CDR3 region is CASSPAGDRGRETQYF. The CDR3 DNA reads TGTGCCAGCTCACCCGCAGGGGACAGGGGACGAGAGACCCAGTACTTC.

The rearrangement uses TRBV13 and TRBJ1-5, with D perhaps TRBD1 (6 bases). The CDR3 length is 18 residues. Per germline, CDR1 PRHDT and CDR2 FYEKMQ (reference sequence). V was shortened by 2 bases and J by 0 bases, with 17 bases between the two germline ends. The CDR3 here is CASSLPRGLAGSNQPQHF. CDR3 sequence (DNA): TGTGCCAGCAGCTTACCCAGGGGACTAGCGGGTAGCAATCAGCCCCAGCATTTT. Using reference TRBV13 and TRBJ1-5 for the parts outside the CDR3, the full variable domain is AAGVIQSPRHLIKEKRETATLKCYPIPRHDTVYWYQQGPGQDPQFLISFYEKMQSDKGSIPDRFSAQQFSDYHSELNMSSLELGDSALYFCASSLPRGLAGSNQPQHFGDGTRLSIL.

This rearrangement joins TRBV7-8 to TRBJ1-6, with 8 bases matching TRBD1. There are 16 residues in the CDR3. Germline CDR1 SGHVS, CDR2 FQNEAQ. Trimming at V came to 5 bases and at J to 9 bases, leaving 12 bases not matched to a gene. CDR3 sequence (DNA): TGTGCCAGCAGCCCACAGATCGGGACAGGTTCTTCACCCCTCCACTTT. Its protein product is CASSPQIGTGSSPLHF.